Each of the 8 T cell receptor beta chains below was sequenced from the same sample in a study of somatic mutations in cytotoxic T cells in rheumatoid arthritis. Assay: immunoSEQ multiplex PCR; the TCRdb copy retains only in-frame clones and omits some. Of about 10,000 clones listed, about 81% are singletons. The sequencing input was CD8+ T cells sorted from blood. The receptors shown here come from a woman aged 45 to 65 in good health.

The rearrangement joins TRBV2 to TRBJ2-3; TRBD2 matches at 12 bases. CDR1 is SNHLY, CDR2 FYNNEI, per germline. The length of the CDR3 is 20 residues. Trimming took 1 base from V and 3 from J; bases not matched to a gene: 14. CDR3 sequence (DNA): TGTGCCAGCAGTGAAGATGGGGGACTAGCGGGTATACCCGGAACAGATACGCAGTATTTT. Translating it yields CASSEDGGLAGIPGTDTQYF.

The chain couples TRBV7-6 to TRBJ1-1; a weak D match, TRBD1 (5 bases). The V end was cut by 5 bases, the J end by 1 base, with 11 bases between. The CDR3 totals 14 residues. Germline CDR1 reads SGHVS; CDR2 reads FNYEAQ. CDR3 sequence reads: CASSPLGGNTEAFF. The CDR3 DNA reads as TGTGCCAGCAGCCCCCTGGGGGGGAACACTGAAGCTTTCTTT.

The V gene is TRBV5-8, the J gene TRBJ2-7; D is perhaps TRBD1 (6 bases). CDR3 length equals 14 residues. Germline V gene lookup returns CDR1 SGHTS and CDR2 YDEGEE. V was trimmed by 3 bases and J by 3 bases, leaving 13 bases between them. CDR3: CASSYLGAGYEQYF. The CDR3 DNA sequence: TGTGCCAGCAGCTACTTGGGGGCTGGCTACGAGCAGTACTTC.

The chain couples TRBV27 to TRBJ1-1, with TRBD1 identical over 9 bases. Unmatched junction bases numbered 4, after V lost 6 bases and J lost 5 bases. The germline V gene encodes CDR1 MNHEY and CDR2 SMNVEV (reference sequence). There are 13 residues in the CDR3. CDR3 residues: CASRDRGGTEAFF. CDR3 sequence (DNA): TGTGCCAGCAGGGACAGGGGAGGGACTGAAGCTTTCTTT.

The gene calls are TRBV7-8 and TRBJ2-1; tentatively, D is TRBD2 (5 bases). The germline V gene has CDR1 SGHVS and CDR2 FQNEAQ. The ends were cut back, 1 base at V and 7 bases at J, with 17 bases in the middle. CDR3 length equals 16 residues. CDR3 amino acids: CASSLEPGIIGNEQFF. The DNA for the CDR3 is TGTGCCAGCAGCTTAGAACCGGGGATCATCGGGAATGAGCAGTTCTTC.

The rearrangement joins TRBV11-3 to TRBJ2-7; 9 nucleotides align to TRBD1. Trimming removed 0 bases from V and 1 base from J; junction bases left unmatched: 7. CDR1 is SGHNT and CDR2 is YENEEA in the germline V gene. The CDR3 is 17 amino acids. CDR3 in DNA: TGTGCCAGCAGCTTAGATCAGGGGACAGGGAATTCCTACGAGCAGTACTTC. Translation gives CASSLDQGTGNSYEQYF.

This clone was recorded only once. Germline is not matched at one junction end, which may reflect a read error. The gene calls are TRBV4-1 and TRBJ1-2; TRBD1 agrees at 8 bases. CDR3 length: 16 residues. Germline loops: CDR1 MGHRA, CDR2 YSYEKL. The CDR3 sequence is CASSQDSGGTNYGYTF. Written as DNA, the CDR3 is TGTGCCAGCAGCCAAGATTCAGGGGGCACCAACTATGGCTACACCTTC.

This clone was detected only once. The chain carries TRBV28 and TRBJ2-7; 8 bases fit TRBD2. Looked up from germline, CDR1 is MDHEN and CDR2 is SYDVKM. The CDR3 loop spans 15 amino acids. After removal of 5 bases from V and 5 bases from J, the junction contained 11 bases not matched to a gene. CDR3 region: CASSPPGREEDEQYF. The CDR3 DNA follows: TGTGCCAGCAGTCCCCCGGGGCGGGAGGAGGACGAGCAGTACTTC.